Sequencing of this T cell receptor (beta chain) was carried out in a study of cytomegalovirus exposure and HLA in healthy donors. Points from the study as a whole: In a later analysis, first-cohort TCR clusters were found to tend to co-occur in the roughly 120 validation repertoires. Cytomegalovirus association was assigned to about 150 TCR beta chains. The classifier was said to identify cytomegalovirus status with high specificity and sensitivity.

Here immunoSEQ multiplex PCR was the method, and the copy in TCRdb shows in-frame clones only, minus some. The sample has 80,000 to 100,000 clones, roughly 89% seen once; the top ten hold under 4.5%. Remarks on this clone: Its target is not known.

Input material: PBMCs. The clonotype originates from a woman in her twenties or thirties in good health and CMV-seronegative.

CDR3 protein: CATRETRGADTQYF. CDR3 nucleotide sequence: TGTGCCACCAGGGAGACTAGGGGTGCAGATACGCAGTATTTT. The chain couples TRBV15 to TRBJ2-3; tentatively, D is TRBD2 (6 bases). This CDR3 contains 14 residues. V lost 6 bases and J 4 bases, leaving 14 bases between the germline ends. Germline values: CDR1 LNHNV, CDR2 YYDKDF (reference sequence).